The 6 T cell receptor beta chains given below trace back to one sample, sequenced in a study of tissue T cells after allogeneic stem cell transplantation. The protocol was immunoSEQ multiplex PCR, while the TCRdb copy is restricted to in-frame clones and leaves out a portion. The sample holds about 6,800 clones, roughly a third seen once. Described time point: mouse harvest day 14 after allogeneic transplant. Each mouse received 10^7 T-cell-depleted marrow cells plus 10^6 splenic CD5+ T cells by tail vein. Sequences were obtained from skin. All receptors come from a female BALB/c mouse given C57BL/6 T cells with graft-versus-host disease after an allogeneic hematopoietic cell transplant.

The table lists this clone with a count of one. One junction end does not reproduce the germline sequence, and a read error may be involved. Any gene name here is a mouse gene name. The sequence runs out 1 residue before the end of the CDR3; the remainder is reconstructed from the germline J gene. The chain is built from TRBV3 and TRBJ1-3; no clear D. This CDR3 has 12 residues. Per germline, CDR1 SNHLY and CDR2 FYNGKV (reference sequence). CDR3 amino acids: CASSLAGNMLYF. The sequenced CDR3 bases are TGTGCCAGCAGCTTAGCTGGAAATATGCTCTAT.

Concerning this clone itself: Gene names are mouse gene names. CDR3 DNA, as far as it was read: TGTGCCAGCAGCCAGGGACAACTTTCCAACGAAAGATTATTT. Its protein is CASSQGQLSNERLF. From start to end, the CDR3 is CASSQGQLSNERLFF. The chain combines TRBV26 with TRBJ1-4; possibly TRBD1 for D (6 bases). The read is 1 residue too short to cover the CDR3 end, so that end is filled in from the germline J gene. The CDR3 is made up of 15 amino acids. The germline V gene encodes CDR1 KGHPV and CDR2 FQNQEV (reference sequence). The ends were cut back, 6 bases at V and 0 bases at J, with 11 bases in the middle.

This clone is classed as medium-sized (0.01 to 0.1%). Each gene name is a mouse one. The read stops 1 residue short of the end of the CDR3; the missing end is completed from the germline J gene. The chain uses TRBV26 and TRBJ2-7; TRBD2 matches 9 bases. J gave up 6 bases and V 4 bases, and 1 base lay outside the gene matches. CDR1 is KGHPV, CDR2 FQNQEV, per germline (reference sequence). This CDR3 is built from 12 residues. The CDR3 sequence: CASSPLGGEQYF. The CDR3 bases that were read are TGTGCCAGCAGTCCACTGGGGGGTGAACAGTAC.

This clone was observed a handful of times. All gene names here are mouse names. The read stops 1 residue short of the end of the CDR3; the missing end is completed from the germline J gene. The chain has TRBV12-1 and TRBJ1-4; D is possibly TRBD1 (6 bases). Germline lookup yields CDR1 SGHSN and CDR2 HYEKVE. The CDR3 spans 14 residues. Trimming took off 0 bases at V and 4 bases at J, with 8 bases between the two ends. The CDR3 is CASSLTGINERLFF. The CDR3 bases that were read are TGTGCCAGCTCTCTCACAGGGATCAACGAAAGATTATTT.

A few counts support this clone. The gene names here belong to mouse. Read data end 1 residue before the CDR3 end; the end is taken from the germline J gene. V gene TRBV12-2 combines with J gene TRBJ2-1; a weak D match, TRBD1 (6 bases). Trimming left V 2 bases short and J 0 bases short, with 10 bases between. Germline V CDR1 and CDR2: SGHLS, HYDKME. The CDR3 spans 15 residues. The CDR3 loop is CASSQGHLNYAEQFF. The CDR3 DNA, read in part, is TGTGCCAGCTCTCAGGGACACCTTAACTATGCTGAGCAGTTC.

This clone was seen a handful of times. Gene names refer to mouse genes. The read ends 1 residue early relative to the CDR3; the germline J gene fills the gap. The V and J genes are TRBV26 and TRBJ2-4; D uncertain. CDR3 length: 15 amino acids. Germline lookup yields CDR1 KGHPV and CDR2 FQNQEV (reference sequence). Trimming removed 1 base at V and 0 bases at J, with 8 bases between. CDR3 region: CASSLWLESQNTLYF. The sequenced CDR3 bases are TGTGCCAGCAGTCTGTGGCTGGAAAGTCAAAACACCTTGTAC.